This T cell receptor beta chain stems from a study of cytomegalovirus exposure and HLA in healthy donors. At the level of the study: Inside one of the first data releases sat about 85 million unique TCRs taken from HLA-typed donors. General observations from the study: Solely CMV serostatus was available to characterize immune exposure.

This PCR relied on a set of 60 Vbeta primers and 13 Jbeta primers. Under the authors' procedure: A later analysis counted 65 million to 90 million unique TCR beta chains, some 10 million shared. Profiling relied on immunoSEQ multiplex PCR, and the TCRdb table lists in-frame clones only, not all of them. V and J calls and clone size come straight from that table; D and trimming were deduced from the DNA. Here the sample spans about 150,000 clones, roughly four fifths being singletons. Germline CDR1 reads MNHEY; CDR2 reads SVGAGI. The CDR3 spans 14 residues. After removal of 2 bases from V and 4 bases from J, the junction contained 1 base not matched to a gene. Comment on this clone: Its target is unknown.

Sequencing was carried out using PBMCs. The TCR comes from a man between 40 and 49 years old in good health and CMV-seronegative. This rearrangement joins TRBV6-5 to TRBJ2-7; 11 positions match TRBD1. CDR3 nucleotides: TGTGCCAGCAGTTACCGGGACAGGGGGTACGAGCAGTACGTC. This encodes CASSYRDRGYEQYV.